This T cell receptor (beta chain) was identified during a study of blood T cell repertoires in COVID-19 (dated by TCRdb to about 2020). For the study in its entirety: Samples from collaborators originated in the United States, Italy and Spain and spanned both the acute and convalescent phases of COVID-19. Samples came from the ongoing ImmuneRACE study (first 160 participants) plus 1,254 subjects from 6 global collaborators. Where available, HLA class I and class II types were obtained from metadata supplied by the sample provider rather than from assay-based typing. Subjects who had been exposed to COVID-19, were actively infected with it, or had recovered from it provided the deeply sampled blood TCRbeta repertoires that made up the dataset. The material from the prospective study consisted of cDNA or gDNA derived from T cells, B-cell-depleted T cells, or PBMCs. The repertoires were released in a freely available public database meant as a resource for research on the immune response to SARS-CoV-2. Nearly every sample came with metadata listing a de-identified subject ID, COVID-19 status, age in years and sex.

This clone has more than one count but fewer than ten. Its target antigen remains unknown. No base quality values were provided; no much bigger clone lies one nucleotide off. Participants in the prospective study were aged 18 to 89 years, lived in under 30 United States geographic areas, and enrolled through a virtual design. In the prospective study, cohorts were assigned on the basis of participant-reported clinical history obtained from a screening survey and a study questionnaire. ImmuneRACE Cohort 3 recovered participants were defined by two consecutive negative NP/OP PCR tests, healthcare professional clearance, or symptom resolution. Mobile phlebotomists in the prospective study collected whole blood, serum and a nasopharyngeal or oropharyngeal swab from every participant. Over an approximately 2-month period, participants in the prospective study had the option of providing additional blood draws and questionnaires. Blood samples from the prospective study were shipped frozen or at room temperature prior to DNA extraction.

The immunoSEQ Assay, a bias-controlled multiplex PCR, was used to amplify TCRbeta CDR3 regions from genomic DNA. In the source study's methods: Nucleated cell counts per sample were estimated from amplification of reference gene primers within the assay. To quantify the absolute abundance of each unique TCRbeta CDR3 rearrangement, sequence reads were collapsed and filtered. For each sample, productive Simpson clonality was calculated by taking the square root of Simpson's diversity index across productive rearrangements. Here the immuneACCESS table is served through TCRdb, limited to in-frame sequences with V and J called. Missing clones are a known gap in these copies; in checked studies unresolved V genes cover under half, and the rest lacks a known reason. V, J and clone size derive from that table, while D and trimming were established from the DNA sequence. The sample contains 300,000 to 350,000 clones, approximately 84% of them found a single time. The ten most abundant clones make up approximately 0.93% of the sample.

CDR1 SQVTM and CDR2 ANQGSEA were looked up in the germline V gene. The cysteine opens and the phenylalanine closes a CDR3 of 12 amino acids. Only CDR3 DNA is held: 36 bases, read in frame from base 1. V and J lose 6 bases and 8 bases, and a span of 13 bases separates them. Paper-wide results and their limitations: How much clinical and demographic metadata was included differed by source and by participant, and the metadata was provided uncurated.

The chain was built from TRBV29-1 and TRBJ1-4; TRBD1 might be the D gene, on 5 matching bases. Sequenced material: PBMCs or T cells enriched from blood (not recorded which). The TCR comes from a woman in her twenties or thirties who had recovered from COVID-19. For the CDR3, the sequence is CSVFQGGEKLFF. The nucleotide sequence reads TGCAGCGTATTTCAGGGAGGCGAAAAACTGTTTTTT.